This T cell receptor beta chain was captured in a study of blood T cell repertoires in COVID-19. Methods used by the authors: Reference gene primers were amplified, and this amplification served to estimate nucleated cell counts. Measured with immunoSEQ multiplex PCR; TCRdb has only the in-frame clones, and not every one. That table gives V, J and clone size, and the DNA gave D and trimming. The data contain about 240,000 clones, approximately 86% of them singletons. In this sample, this clone turned up many times. Looked up from germline, CDR1 is SGHTA and CDR2 is FQGNSA. The CDR3 has 15 amino acids. The germline V and J ends were trimmed by 0 bases and 6 bases, with 14 bases remaining between them.

The sample was peripheral blood. This clonotype originated in a woman aged 70-85 years with active or convalescent COVID-19. V is TRBV7-2 and J is TRBJ1-2; TRBD1 might be the D (6 bases). The CDR3 DNA reads as TGTGCCAGCAGCTTAGCTCCAACAGGGAGCCATGGCTACACCTTC. Translating gives CASSLAPTGSHGYTF.